In this sample, the clone carrying this TCR beta chain turned up a few times. These data originate in a study of blood T cell repertoires in COVID-19. Participants reported their clinical history, and cohort assignment relied on those reports. The CDR3 loop spans 14 amino acids. Trimming took 0 bases from V and 1 from J, leaving 4 bases between them. Germline V gene lookup returns CDR1 SEHNR and CDR2 FQNEAQ (reference sequence). Using immunoSEQ multiplex PCR, the repertoire was profiled, and TCRdb retains in-frame clones only, with some absent. The data hold 250,000 to 350,000 clones, with roughly 85% observed a single time.

The genes are TRBV7-9 and TRBJ2-1, with no clear D. Specimen: PBMCs or T cells enriched from blood (not recorded which). This TCR was recovered from a woman aged 25 to 39 who had recovered from COVID-19. The CDR3 sequence: CASSLAESYNEQFF. The CDR3 nucleotides are TGTGCCAGCAGCTTAGCGGAGTCCTACAATGAGCAGTTCTTC. The whole variable domain, filled in from reference TRBV7-9 and TRBJ2-1, reads DTGVSQNPRHKITKRGQNVTFRCDPISEHNRLYWYRQTLGQGPEFLTYFQNEAQLEKSRLLSDRFSAERPKGSFSTLEIQRTEQGDSAMYLCASSLAESYNEQFFGPGTRLTVL.